This entry describes one T cell receptor (beta chain). At least ten counts were recorded for this clonotype. The target of this receptor is not known. One base away there is no much larger clone; base qualities are not given. Receptor libraries were prepared by 5' RACE. Sequencing relied on an Illumina HiSeq 2000. Template switching added a universal primer binding site, and the final cDNA carried a unique molecular identifier that allowed TCR cDNA molecules to be counted accurately. Specific primers in the conserved constant-segment region were used to synthesize first-strand cDNA for the TCR alpha and beta chains. To control for contamination, each cDNA library was double barcoded with a SMART-Mk sample barcode plus Illumina barcodes. TruSeq adapter sequences, together with Illumina sample barcodes, were added in two successive PCR steps. The TCR alpha and beta cDNA libraries were sequenced on the Illumina HiSeq platform using custom primers. The source study handled its data this way. MiGEC was used to process raw reads and extract unique molecular identifiers, and MiXCR was used to find CDR3 positions. Recombination models were inferred per individual with the repgenHMM and IGoR tools using an EM algorithm. Shared clonotype analysis was performed with the tcR package in R, normalizing sharing by the product of cloneset sizes. To study raw recombination without the effects of thymic and clonal selection, out-of-frame nonproductive sequences were analyzed. The raw public reads went through TCRdb reprocessing: fastp at Q25, MiXCR clone calling, in-frame beta chains kept. Entries are consolidated by CDR3 protein sequence, retaining the most common genes and DNA. TCRdb's processing, not the authors' own work, is the source of the V and J calls. For this sample there are more than 600,000 distinct CDR3 sequences; about 20% appear just once. The ten most abundant clones make up under 15% of the sample.

This entry comes from a study of identical twins (TCRdb year 2016). Notes on the research overall: TCR alpha and beta repertoires from monozygotic twins, unrelated adults of various ages and cord blood were deep-sequenced to test whether fetal clonotypes persist. To rule out contamination, the twin experiments were replicated at different times with different library preparation protocols.

Every donor in the study was a healthy Caucasian. The twin cohort consisted of three pairs of female monozygotic twins, all aged 18 to 29 years. RNA for TCR libraries was isolated from peripheral blood mononuclear cells. Compared with germline, V lacks 2 bases and J lacks 7 bases; bases without a gene match: 15. Based on the germline V gene, the CDR1 and CDR2 sequences are MNHEY and SVGAGI. From cysteine to phenylalanine, the CDR3 is 18 amino acids long. The sequence is cut down to CDR3 DNA, 54 bases in frame from base 1. The study at large found these results: Abundant cord blood beta clonotypes had fewer insertions, young adult naive repertoires showed a similar but weaker trend, and memory repertoires showed no such trend. Out-of-frame TCR alpha sharing in monozygotic twins was systematically underestimated by recombination models, whereas sharing between unrelated individuals was in agreement with the recombination models. Compared with coincidental sharing between unrelated individuals, an excess of low generation-probability sequences was observed among out-of-frame TCR alpha sequences shared between twins. Invariant T cells such as MAIT and iNKT could partly confound zero-insertion analyses, although diverse VJ usage argued against such confounding for most clonotypes. Because the same donors could not be followed over many years, conclusions were based on cross-sectional statistical analysis. In beta out-of-frame sequences, excess twin sharing was weaker, because having fewer shared sequences lowered the signal-to-noise ratio.

The sample was also reused in another study, on T cells expressing NK-cell markers. That second report states: About 8 donors provided sorted CD3+CD56+NKG2C+, CD3+CD56+NKG2C- and CD3+CD56-NKG2C+ T-cell subsets, whose TCR beta-chain repertoires were profiled. Among the eight sequenced donors, only one was HCMV-seronegative, while the other seven were HCMV-seropositive. To restrict sorting to alphabetaTCR-expressing T cells, an anti-gammadeltaTCR antibody was added in several experiments. For five or six donors, the dominant CD3+CD56+NKG2C+ clonotypes were among the top 10 CD8+ clonotypes and accounted for about 1.0-7.5% of CD8+ T cells. Those dominant clonotypes were again the most abundant among CD3+CD56-NKG2C+ cells in a handful of donors, at about 25-60.1%. Whether the expanded NKG2C-expressing T cell clones were specific for HCMV antigens remained unclear. The study sequenced eight donors, all healthy volunteers chosen at random: three men and five women. A commercial ELISA kit detecting HCMV-specific IgG in serum was used to determine HCMV serostatus. For several donors, bulk peripheral blood T-cell repertoires were additionally sequenced from unsorted PBMC. MIGEC was used to demultiplex reads and group reads by UMI, and MiTCR was used to assemble and quantify clonotypes. To exclude erroneous sequences, any TCR cDNA sequence not supported by at least two reads was discarded. The tcR package was used for downstream repertoire analysis, and clonotypes were matched between fractions using CDR3 nucleotide sequence together with V segment. VDJmatch was used to annotate antigen specificity against VDJdb, with one amino acid substitution in CDR3 permitted.

Material for sequencing was PBMCs. Recombination linked TRBV6-5 to TRBJ1-4; TRBD1 aligns with 8 central bases. The receptor was derived from a woman in her late teens or twenties in good health. CDR3 region: CASSYQVAPGGRGEKLFF. The bases read TGTGCCAGCAGTTACCAAGTCGCCCCAGGGGGCAGGGGTGAAAAACTGTTTTTT.